One sample yielded the 29 T cell receptor beta chains listed below, sequenced in a study of cytomegalovirus exposure and HLA in healthy donors. Both 60 Vbeta primers and 13 Jbeta primers went into the PCR. This table comes from immunoSEQ multiplex PCR, and its TCRdb copy is limited to in-frame clones, with some not included. The sample lists fewer than 130,000 clones, 74% occurring once. The sequencing input was PBMCs. Receptors originate from a man aged 50 to 60 in good health and CMV-seropositive.

This clone was seen a few times. This chain uses TRBV6-1 with TRBJ1-1, with 9 bases that match TRBD1. Trimming took 10 bases from V and 3 from J; bases not matched to a gene: 3. This CDR3 comprises 12 residues. Germline CDR1 is MNHNS and CDR2 is SASEGT. The CDR3 spells CATRQGDTEAFF. The CDR3 DNA sequence: TGTGCCACCAGACAGGGGGACACTGAAGCTTTCTTT.

This clone turned up a few times. The J gene is TRBJ2-5, the V gene TRBV11-1, with 9 bases identical to TRBD2. Matching the DNA end better, TRBJ2-7 makes the J call doubtful. Germline V gives CDR1 SGHAT, CDR2 FQDESV (reference sequence). The CDR3 sequence is 13 residues long. CDR3 coding DNA: TGTGCCAGCAGCTTCCTAGCGGGGTACGAGCAGTACTTC. Its translation: CASSFLAGYEQYF.

This clone was seen a few times. V and J are TRBV6-1 and TRBJ1-5, with a possible D match to TRBD1 (6 bases). Looked up from germline, CDR1 is MNHNS and CDR2 is SASEGT. V lost 4 bases and J lost 7, with 11 bases in between. The CDR3 totals 13 residues. DNA of the CDR3: TGTGCCAGCAGTGTGGGACAACCACAGCCCCAGCATTTT. As protein: CASSVGQPQPQHF.

CDR3 coding DNA: TGCGCCAGCAGCCCCGGGACAGGGGCAACTAATGAAAAACTGTTTTTT. Translating gives CASSPGTGATNEKLFF. The V call is TRBV5-1, the J call TRBJ1-4; TRBD1 matches at 10 bases. The V and J ends lost 4 bases and 0 bases, in that order; junction bases with no gene match: 3. The CDR3 spans 16 residues. The germline V gene has CDR1 SGHRS and CDR2 YFSETQ.

The chain is built from TRBV4-1 and TRBJ1-5; 8 bases match TRBD1. The germline V gene encodes CDR1 MGHRA and CDR2 YSYEKL. The CDR3 totals 17 residues. J was trimmed by 5 bases and V by 0 bases; bases with no gene match: 9. CDR3 loop: CASSQDRAGGLYQPQHF. CDR3 DNA: TGCGCCAGCAGCCAAGATCGGGCAGGGGGCTTGTATCAGCCCCAGCATTTT.

The CDR3 is CASSFRTSGIDTQYF. DNA of the CDR3: TGTGCCAGCAGTTTTAGGACTAGCGGTATAGATACGCAGTATTTT. The J gene is TRBJ2-3, the V gene TRBV27; 10 bases align to TRBD2. Losses at the gene ends were 3 bases for V and 5 bases for J; bases not matched to a gene: 5. The CDR3 spans 15 residues. The germline V gene has CDR1 MNHEY and CDR2 SMNVEV (reference sequence).

Here the CDR3 DNA reads TGTGCCAGCAGCTCCTTATCGGGGTTTGGCTACACCTTC. Protein sequence: CASSSLSGFGYTF. The genes are TRBV5-5 and TRBJ1-2; no clear D gene. The CDR3 is made up of 13 amino acids. V was trimmed by 3 bases and J by 7 bases, leaving 13 bases between them. The germline CDR1 and CDR2 sequences are SGHKS and YYEKEE (reference sequence).

J is TRBJ1-1 and V is TRBV5-1, with 7 bases identical to TRBD1. The V gene's germline CDR1 is SGHRS and CDR2 YFSETQ. The CDR3 sequence is 15 residues long. The J segment lost 4 bases and the V segment lost 1 base, leaving 7 bases of the junction unmatched. The CDR3 bases are TGCGCCAGCAGCTTGAACAGGGGAAGTGGCACTGAAGCTTTCTTT. Amino acid sequence: CASSLNRGSGTEAFF.

The CDR3, as DNA: TGTGCCAGCAGACAGGGGGGGACGAACACTGAAGCTTTCTTT. As protein: CASRQGGTNTEAFF. The chain carries TRBV6-1 and TRBJ1-1, with 8 bases lining up with TRBD1. V dropped 6 bases and J dropped 1; count of bases not matched to a gene: 4. This CDR3 region has 14 residues. Germline V CDR1 and CDR2: MNHNS, SASEGT.

V and J are TRBV19 and TRBJ1-2, with a possible D match to TRBD1 (5 bases). Germline-derived CDR1 and CDR2 are LNHDA and SQIVND (reference sequence). Trimming took 3 bases from V and 7 from J, leaving 9 bases between them. The CDR3 loop spans 12 amino acids. As DNA, the CDR3 is TGTGCCAGTAGTATGCGGGGCGGTGGCTACACCTTC. Translating it yields CASSMRGGGYTF.

The chain has TRBV6-1 and TRBJ1-6; D not resolved. This CDR3 has 16 amino acids. The V end lost 2 bases, the J end lost 3 bases, and 11 bases lay between the germline ends. Germline V CDR1 and CDR2: MNHNS, SASEGT. In DNA form, the CDR3 reads TGTGCCAGCAGTGAAAGTGTTTACAGCTATAATTCACCCCTCCACTTT. As protein: CASSESVYSYNSPLHF.

Only a few counts were recorded for this clone. The gene calls are TRBV5-4 and TRBJ2-1; 7 nucleotides line up with TRBD1. In germline, CDR1 is SGHNT, CDR2 YYREEE (reference sequence). This CDR3 has 18 residues. J gave up 0 bases and V 4 bases, and 13 bases lay outside the gene matches. The CDR3 is CASSLRQGNRGSYNEQFF. The CDR3 region has the DNA TGTGCCAGCAGCCTCCGACAGGGCAATAGGGGCTCCTACAATGAGCAGTTCTTC.

DNA of the CDR3: TGTGCCACCAGCAGAGAAAGAGGGGACAGGGGTTTCGGGAACACCGGGGAGCTGTTTTTT. Protein sequence: CATSRERGDRGFGNTGELFF. The gene calls are TRBV15 and TRBJ2-2; 10 bases are a match to TRBD1. The CDR3 is made up of 20 amino acids. Germline V lookup: CDR1 LNHNV, CDR2 YYDKDF (reference sequence). With 0 bases clipped from V and 1 base from J, the junction kept 11 bases outside the gene matches.

The chain uses TRBV5-1 and TRBJ1-2; tentatively, D is TRBD1 (5 bases). Per germline, CDR1 SGHRS and CDR2 YFSETQ. The CDR3 covers 13 residues. Trimming shortened V by 5 bases and J by 5 bases, and 13 bases separated the two germline ends. As DNA, the CDR3 is TGCGCCAGCAGGCTTACAGGTACTTATGGCTACACCTTC. It specifies CASRLTGTYGYTF.

The rearrangement links TRBV7-2 to TRBJ2-5, with D maybe TRBD1 (7 bases). Germline V CDR1 and CDR2: SGHTA, FQGNSA. With 1 base removed from V and 2 bases from J, the gap between germline ends came to 11 bases. The CDR3 has 15 amino acids. CDR3 in DNA: TGTGCCAGCAGCTTAGTGACAGGGAGGCAAGAGACCCAGTACTTC. Amino acids: CASSLVTGRQETQYF.

The genes are TRBV5-6 and TRBJ2-1; TRBD2 matches at 13 bases. V trimming: 2 bases; J trimming: 7 bases; junction bases outside the gene matches: 3. CDR1 SGHDT and CDR2 YYEEEE come from the germline V gene. This CDR3 is 15 amino acids long. The CDR3 sequence: CASSLGTSGVNEQFF. The CDR3 DNA follows: TGTGCCAGCAGCTTAGGGACTAGCGGGGTTAATGAGCAGTTCTTC.

The chain recombines TRBV21-1 with TRBJ2-5; the D call in the table, TRBD1, was not verified against the DNA. TRBV21-1 is a listed pseudogene. The CDR3 is made up of 14 amino acids. This CDR3 is CASSKARGSETQYF. Here the CDR3 DNA reads TGTGCCAGCAGCAAAGCTAGGGGGTCGGAGACCCAGTACTTC.

The gene calls are TRBV4-1 and TRBJ2-5, with TRBD2 matching over 10 bases. The CDR3 has 16 amino acids. Germline V gene sequence: CDR1 MGHRA, CDR2 YSYEKL. J was trimmed by 3 bases and V by 2 bases; bases with no gene match: 6. The CDR3 bases are TGCGCCAGCAGCCAACCAGCGGGGGGGGTAAAAGAGACCCAGTACTTC. It codes for CASSQPAGGVKETQYF.

This clone showed up just once. The chain employs TRBV5-1 and TRBJ2-7; TRBD2 might be the D (6 bases). CDR3 length: 15 amino acids. The V gene's germline CDR1 is SGHRS and CDR2 YFSETQ. The V end lost 0 bases, the J end lost 9 bases, and 19 bases lay between the germline ends. The CDR3 here is CASSLGGLLASGQYF. The CDR3 region has the DNA TGCGCCAGCAGCTTGGGGGGGTTGCTAGCGAGCGGGCAGTACTTC.

V is TRBV7-6 and J is TRBJ2-3; D gene unclear. The CDR3 contains 14 residues. The V and J ends lost 0 bases and 4 bases respectively, with 8 bases between them. Germline V gene data show CDR1 as SGHVS and CDR2 as FNYEAQ. The CDR3 DNA follows: TGTGCCAGCAGCTTAGCGGCCCCACCAGATACGCAGTATTTT. As protein: CASSLAAPPDTQYF.

This clone showed up just a few times. J is TRBJ2-1 and V is TRBV30; no clear D gene. This CDR3 has 11 amino acids. Trimming shortened V by 0 bases and J by 8 bases, and 5 bases separated the two germline ends. Germline-derived CDR1 and CDR2 are GTSNPN and SVGIG (reference sequence). The CDR3 nucleotides read TGTGCCTGGAGTGTACGGGATGAGCAGTTCTTC. Amino acid sequence: CAWSVRDEQFF. The whole variable domain, remainder taken from reference TRBV30 and TRBJ2-1, is SQTIHQWPATLVQPVGSPLSLECTVEGTSNPNLYWYRQAAGRGLQLLFYSVGIGQISSEVPQNLSASRPQDRQFILSSKKLLLSDSGFYLCAWSVRDEQFFGPGTRLTVL.

The chain joins TRBV25-1 to TRBJ2-5, with D hard to call. Germline-derived CDR1 and CDR2 are MGHDK and SYGVNS. The CDR3 runs to 11 residues. The V end was cut by 6 bases, the J end by 4 bases, with 6 bases between. As DNA, the CDR3 is TGTGCCAGCAGGATGGCAGAGACCCAGTACTTC. Translation gives CASRMAETQYF.

The chain carries TRBV7-9 and TRBJ2-7; 7 bases map to TRBD1. This CDR3 has 17 residues. The V segment lost 5 bases and the J segment 1 base; nucleotides outside the gene matches: 14. Germline CDR1 is SEHNR and CDR2 is FQNEAQ (reference sequence). CDR3 DNA: TGTGCCAGCAGCGTAGGATACAGGGGCCTGGATTCCTACGAGCAGTACTTC. It codes for CASSVGYRGLDSYEQYF.

This clone has only one observation. The rearrangement links TRBV11-3 to TRBJ1-1; 7 nucleotides agree with TRBD1. From germline, CDR1 is SGHNT and CDR2 YENEEA. This CDR3 comprises 14 residues. Trimming took 5 bases from V and 0 from J; bases not matched to a gene: 3. CDR3 loop: CASSPGGMNTEAFF. In DNA form, the CDR3 reads TGTGCCAGCAGCCCAGGGGGAATGAACACTGAAGCTTTCTTT.

V gene TRBV27 combines with J gene TRBJ2-2, with D perhaps TRBD2 (6 bases). V was shortened by 7 bases and J by 6 bases, with 12 bases between the two germline ends. The CDR3 extends over 13 amino acids. Germline-derived CDR1 and CDR2 are MNHEY and SMNVEV (reference sequence). The CDR3 reads CASKSSGPGELFF. CDR3 bases: TGTGCCAGCAAGAGTAGCGGACCCGGGGAGCTGTTTTTT.

V and J are TRBV10-2 and TRBJ2-6; 8 bases fit TRBD1. In germline, CDR1 is WSHSY, CDR2 SAAADI. This CDR3 region has 16 residues. The J segment lost 0 bases and the V segment lost 6 bases, leaving 4 bases of the junction unmatched. The DNA of the CDR3 is TGCGCCAGCAGGGGGACAGGTCTCTCTGGGGCCAACGTCCTGACTTTC. This translates into CASRGTGLSGANVLTF.

The V call is TRBV4-1, the J call TRBJ1-4; the match to TRBD1 covers 7 bases. The CDR3 runs 15 residues. Germline CDR1 reads MGHRA; CDR2 reads YSYEKL. J was trimmed by 6 bases and V by 4 bases; bases with no gene match: 8. In nucleotides, the CDR3 is TGCGCCAGCAGCCCCACGACAGGGTCGGATGAAAAACTGTTTTTT. Protein sequence: CASSPTTGSDEKLFF.

A few counts support this clone. The chain employs TRBV30 and TRBJ2-3, with D possibly matching TRBD2 (5 bases). Germline assignment: CDR1 GTSNPN and CDR2 SVGIG (reference sequence). V was trimmed by 5 bases and J by 4 bases, leaving 19 bases between them. The CDR3 has 15 residues. The CDR3 is CAWCRTDRRADTQYF. CDR3 bases: TGTGCCTGGTGCCGTACGGACCGGCGGGCAGATACGCAGTATTTT.

The V call is TRBV27, the J call TRBJ2-4, with 9 bases aligning to TRBD1. CDR3 length: 13 amino acids. Germline CDR1 reads MNHEY; CDR2 reads SMNVEV (reference sequence). With V trimmed by 6 bases and J by 8 bases, 5 bases remained unmatched. CDR3 sequence: CASRLQGADIQYF. CDR3 nucleotide sequence: TGTGCCAGCAGGCTACAGGGGGCAGACATTCAGTACTTC.